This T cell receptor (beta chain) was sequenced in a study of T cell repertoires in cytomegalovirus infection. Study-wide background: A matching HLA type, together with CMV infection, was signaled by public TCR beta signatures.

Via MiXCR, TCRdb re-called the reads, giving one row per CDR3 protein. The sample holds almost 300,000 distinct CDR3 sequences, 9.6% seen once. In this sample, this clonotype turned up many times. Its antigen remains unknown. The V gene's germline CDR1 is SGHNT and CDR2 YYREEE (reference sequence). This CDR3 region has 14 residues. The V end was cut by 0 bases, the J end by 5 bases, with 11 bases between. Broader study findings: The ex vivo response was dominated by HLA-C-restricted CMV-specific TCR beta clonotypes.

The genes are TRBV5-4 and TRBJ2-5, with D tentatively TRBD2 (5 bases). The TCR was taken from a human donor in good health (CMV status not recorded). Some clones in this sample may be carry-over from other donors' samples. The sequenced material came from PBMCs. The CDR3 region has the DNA TGTGCCAGCAGCTTGGGGACTCAACGGGAGACCCAGTACTTC. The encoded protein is CASSLGTQRETQYF.